The 21 T cell receptor beta chains reported below all come from one sample, sequenced in a study of beta chain features in type 1 diabetes. General study results and limits: For Type 1 diabetes patients, all four CD4+ subsets carried TCRB CDR3s that were moderately but significantly shorter.

These receptors lack a known antigen. The entirety of the isolated RNA underwent reverse transcription, so expressed TCRB transcripts were sequenced. Some clones are missing from TCRdb's copy, which holds only in-frame ones; the method was immunoSEQ multiplex PCR. The data hold roughly 340,000 clones, with roughly 12% observed a single time. Sequences were obtained from naive CD4+ T cells from blood. These receptors all stem from a woman aged 18-29 years with type 1 diabetes.

Comments on this clone: Other DNA sequences in this specimen translate into the identical CDR3. The chain carries TRBV5-1 and TRBJ2-5; weak D call: TRBD2 (5 bases). There are 14 residues in the CDR3. In germline, CDR1 is SGHRS, CDR2 YFSETQ. V lost 2 bases and J lost 0, with 8 bases in between. The CDR3 nucleotides are TGCGCCAGCAGCTTAGGGAGAAACCAAGAGACCCAGTACTTC. Its protein product is CASSLGRNQETQYF.

This clone was counted only a few times. The chain has TRBV25-1 and TRBJ2-1; tentative D call: TRBD2 (5 bases). This CDR3 region has 14 residues. Germline CDR1 is MGHDK and CDR2 is SYGVNS. V was cut by 8 bases and J by 6 bases, with 17 bases left in between. The CDR3 DNA reads TGTGCCAGCGTAAGTGTTGGGAGTCGCAATGAGCAGTTCTTC. Protein sequence: CASVSVGSRNEQFF. Looking up the rest from reference TRBV25-1 and TRBJ2-1 gives the full variable domain: EADIYQTPRYLVIGTGKKITLECSQTMGHDKMYWYQQDPGMELHLIHYSYGVNSTEKGDLSSESTVSRIRTEHFPLTLESARPSHTSQYLCASVSVGSRNEQFFGPGTRLTVL.

In this sample, this clone turned up a few times. The J gene is TRBJ2-5, the V gene TRBV11-2, with D possibly being TRBD2 (6 bases). The germline gives CDR1 SGHAT, CDR2 FQNNGV. V lost 2 bases to trimming and J lost 0 bases, with 13 bases between them. The CDR3 loop spans 16 amino acids. The CDR3 nucleotides read TGTGCCAGCAGCTTAAGCGCTAGCGTGTACCAAGAGACCCAGTACTTC. It is translated as CASSLSASVYQETQYF.

The CDR3 loop is CASKPSHSGGEQYF. Here the CDR3 DNA reads TGTGCCAGCAAACCTTCTCACAGTGGTGGCGAGCAGTACTTC. The J gene is TRBJ2-7, the V gene TRBV6-6, with D unclear. V lost 7 bases and J lost 6, with 19 bases in between. Per germline, CDR1 MNHNY and CDR2 SVGAGI (reference sequence). The CDR3 is 14 residues long.

This clone was observed a handful of times. This chain uses TRBV30 with TRBJ2-1; TRBD2 aligns across 12 bases. Germline loops: CDR1 GTSNPN, CDR2 SVGIG (reference sequence). Trimming cost V 3 bases and J 12 bases; bases outside gene matches: 3. The CDR3 runs 12 residues. The CDR3 region is CAWSPTSGRQFF. The CDR3 DNA sequence: TGTGCCTGGAGCCCGACTAGCGGGAGGCAGTTCTTC. Full variable domain (remainder filled in from reference TRBV30 and TRBJ2-1): SQTIHQWPATLVQPVGSPLSLECTVEGTSNPNLYWYRQAAGRGLQLLFYSVGIGQISSEVPQNLSASRPQDRQFILSSKKLLLSDSGFYLCAWSPTSGRQFFGPGTRLTVL.

The rearrangement uses TRBV9 and TRBJ1-1; D gene uncertain. Germline loops: CDR1 SGDLS, CDR2 YYNGEE. This CDR3 is built from 14 residues. Trimming removed 0 bases from V and 5 bases from J, with 11 bases in between. This CDR3 reads CASSVDRVGTEAFF. The CDR3 region has the DNA TGTGCCAGCAGCGTAGATCGGGTCGGGACTGAAGCTTTCTTT.

V usage is TRBV5-4 and J usage is TRBJ2-5, with TRBD2 as a possible D gene (5 bases). Germline V gene lookup returns CDR1 SGHNT and CDR2 YYREEE (reference sequence). The ends were cut back, 3 bases at V and 2 bases at J, with 8 bases in the middle. This CDR3 comprises 13 residues. CDR3 coding DNA: TGTGCCAGCAGCTCAGGACTTCAAGAGACCCAGTACTTC. Its protein is CASSSGLQETQYF.

This clone was recorded a few times. The chain recombines TRBV28 with TRBJ2-7, with a possible D match to TRBD2 (6 bases). V lost 4 bases to trimming and J lost 5 bases, with 18 bases between them. CDR1 MDHEN and CDR2 SYDVKM come from the germline V gene. This CDR3 has 15 residues. The CDR3 DNA is TGTGCCAGCAGTTCCCCCTCGGGGGTAGCGCACGAGCAGTACTTC. Protein sequence: CASSSPSGVAHEQYF.

This clone has more than one count but fewer than ten. This sequence joins TRBV18 and TRBJ2-2; D not certain. The length of the CDR3 is 15 residues. V lost 3 bases to trimming and J lost 1 base, with 9 bases between them. CDR1 and CDR2 from the germline V gene are KGHSH and LQKENI. CDR3 sequence (DNA): TGTGCCAGCTCACCCCTCGCGGAGAACACCGGGGAGCTGTTTTTT. This translates into CASSPLAENTGELFF.

The rearrangement joins TRBV2 to TRBJ1-5, with D tentatively TRBD1 (5 bases). This CDR3 contains 14 residues. The V gene's germline CDR1 is SNHLY and CDR2 FYNNEI. V lost 1 base to trimming and J lost 5 bases, with 9 bases between them. CDR3 region: CASSEGQSHQPQHF. The CDR3 DNA sequence: TGTGCCAGCAGTGAAGGACAGTCTCATCAGCCCCAGCATTTT.

The gene calls are TRBV7-2 and TRBJ2-5, with D possibly being TRBD1 (5 bases). Trimming removed 2 bases at V and 4 bases at J, with 17 bases between. Germline V gives CDR1 SGHTA, CDR2 FQGNSA. This CDR3 region has 16 residues. The DNA for the CDR3 is TGTGCCAGCAGCTTAATCGTCAGGGCCCTCGGAGAGACCCAGTACTTC. It specifies CASSLIVRALGETQYF. Complete variable domain (other parts from reference TRBV7-2 and TRBJ2-5): GAGVSQSPSNKVTEKGKDVELRCDPISGHTALYWYRQSLGQGLEFLIYFQGNSAPDKSGLPSDRFSAERTGGSVSTLTIQRTQQEDSAVYLCASSLIVRALGETQYFGPGTRLLVL.

A few counts support this clone. The chain combines TRBV6-6 with TRBJ1-1; D is uncertain. Trimming pared 6 bases from V and 2 bases from J, leaving 4 bases between. The CDR3 has 11 residues. Looked up from germline, CDR1 is MNHNY and CDR2 is SVGAGI (reference sequence). The CDR3 sequence: CASRLNTEAFF. The CDR3 nucleotides read TGTGCCAGCAGACTCAACACTGAAGCTTTCTTT.

V gene TRBV5-8 combines with J gene TRBJ1-3, with a weak D call TRBD1 (6 bases). V was clipped by 6 bases and J by 0 bases, with 13 bases between them. Germline CDR1 SGHTS, CDR2 YDEGEE. The CDR3 runs 15 residues. In DNA form, the CDR3 reads TGTGCCAGCAACAGGGTGGGCCTCTCTGGAAACACCATATATTTT. It encodes CASNRVGLSGNTIYF.

J is TRBJ1-2 and V is TRBV4-3; TRBD1 agrees at 10 bases. From germline, CDR1 is LGHNA and CDR2 YSLEER. J was trimmed by 2 bases and V by 2 bases; bases with no gene match: 5. The CDR3 totals 16 residues. The CDR3 DNA reads as TGCGCCAGCAGCCAACGACAGGGGGCTTTCAACTATGGCTACACCTTC. This sequence encodes CASSQRQGAFNYGYTF.

V gene TRBV7-2 combines with J gene TRBJ1-1; D possibly corresponds to TRBD1 (5 bases). The germline gives CDR1 SGHTA, CDR2 FQGNSA. V lost 5 bases and J lost 4, with 17 bases in between. The CDR3 has 15 residues. CDR3 nucleotides: TGTGCCAGCAGCACCCGGGGGGGGACGAGCACTGAAGCTTTCTTT. Its translation: CASSTRGGTSTEAFF.

A few counts support this clone. This rearrangement joins TRBV5-4 to TRBJ2-5; tentative D call: TRBD2 (5 bases). The CDR3 has 15 amino acids. Germline values: CDR1 SGHNT, CDR2 YYREEE (reference sequence). Trimming left V 2 bases short and J 5 bases short, with 16 bases between. The DNA for the CDR3 is TGTGCCAGCAGCTTTCCTGGGAGCGGTAAGGAGACCCAGTACTTC. Amino acid sequence: CASSFPGSGKETQYF. Using reference TRBV5-4 and TRBJ2-5 for the parts outside the CDR3, the full variable domain is ETGVTQSPTHLIKTRGQQVTLRCSSQSGHNTVSWYQQALGQGPQFIFQYYREEENGRGNFPPRFSGLQFPNYSSELNVNALELDDSALYLCASSFPGSGKETQYFGPGTRLLVL.

This clone turned up a few times. J is TRBJ1-3 and V is TRBV9; D may be TRBD1 (5 bases). Trimming shortened V by 3 bases and J by 7 bases, and 14 bases separated the two germline ends. Germline V gene sequence: CDR1 SGDLS, CDR2 YYNGEE. This CDR3 region has 14 residues. The CDR3 region is CASSEPGLGNTIYF. The CDR3 DNA is TGTGCCAGCAGCGAACCGGGACTCGGGAACACCATATATTTT.

This clone was picked up a small number of times. V gene TRBV7-9 combines with J gene TRBJ1-2, with 10 bases identical to TRBD1. The germline V gene has CDR1 SEHNR and CDR2 FQNEAQ (reference sequence). This CDR3 region has 15 residues. J lost 7 bases, V lost 5 bases, and 10 bases had no gene match. In nucleotides, the CDR3 is TGTGCCAGCAGCCCTAGGGGGGACAGGGGCTCTGGCTACACCTTC. Protein: CASSPRGDRGSGYTF.

The V call is TRBV5-4, the J call TRBJ2-7, with D possibly matching TRBD2 (6 bases). The V end lost 4 bases, the J end lost 1 base, and 18 bases lay between the germline ends. The CDR3 consists of 16 residues. Per the germline V gene, CDR1 is SGHNT and CDR2 is YYREEE (reference sequence). CDR3 bases: TGTGCCAGCAGCCACCTCGGAGGGGAAAAGTCCTACGAGCAGTACTTC. It translates to CASSHLGGEKSYEQYF.

V usage is TRBV30 and J usage is TRBJ1-5; D gene ambiguous. V was trimmed by 3 bases and J by 7 bases, leaving 16 bases between them. Germline CDR1 and CDR2: GTSNPN and SVGIG (reference sequence). CDR3 length: 14 residues. The DNA of the CDR3 is TGTGCCTGGAGCGGAGGGTTCATCCGGCAGCCCCAGCATTTT. Translating it yields CAWSGGFIRQPQHF.

This clone was seen only a few times. The chain carries TRBV19 and TRBJ1-2, with 8 bases fitting TRBD1. The CDR3 covers 15 residues. The junction had 6 bases not matched to a gene; V was cut back by 3 bases and J by 3 bases. Germline CDR1 is LNHDA and CDR2 is SQIVND (reference sequence). CDR3 DNA: TGTGCCAGTAGTATTGGGACAGGACCTCACTATGGCTACACCTTC. As protein: CASSIGTGPHYGYTF.